This T cell receptor (beta chain) emerged from a study of T cell changes during pregnancy in multiple sclerosis (dated by TCRdb to between 2018 and 2021). Regarding the research as a whole: The study looked at changes in the T cell repertoire across pregnancy in women with multiple sclerosis.

A word on this clone: This clone's antigen is unknown. No base qualities exist here, and no much larger clone lies one base off it.

V and J are trimmed by 1 base and 3 bases, and the gene matches miss 1 base of the junction. Looking up the germline V gene yields CDR1 SGHRS and CDR2 YFSETQ. From its cysteine to its phenylalanine, the CDR3 spans 13 amino acids. Of all the DNA, just the CDR3 is kept, 39 bases in frame from base 1. The library was built by means of the immunoSEQ multiplex PCR assay. TCRdb's version of the immuneACCESS table is confined to in-frame rearrangements and falls short of the full clone set. An unresolved V gene accounts for under half of the shortfall where checked; the remainder is of unknown origin. For this sample there are under 150,000 clones; around 95% appear just once. The ten largest clones represent around 0.46% of the sample.

The TCR comes from a female donor with multiple sclerosis, enrolled in a pregnancy study. The input for sequencing was peripheral blood, taken after pregnancy. Recombination connected TRBV5-1 to TRBJ2-7; a stretch of 7 junction bases matches TRBD1. This receptor carries the CDR3 CASSLPGGYEQYF. The DNA sequence follows: TGCGCCAGCAGCTTGCCAGGGGGCTACGAGCAGTACTTC.